This T cell receptor (beta chain) emerged from a study of regulatory T cells. The CDR3 is made up of 14 amino acids. Trimming took 5 bases from V and 2 from J, leaving 11 bases between them. Germline assignment: CDR1 SEHNR and CDR2 FQNEAQ (reference sequence). The study, taken as a whole, reports: Patient CD8+ T cells trended nonsignificantly toward lower Shannon entropy than control CD8+ cells. Skewed V and J usage and few unique V-J pairs marked patient repertoires, most in Tregs.

Primers: 52 TRBV forward and 13 TRBJ reverse. The data were produced by immunoSEQ multiplex PCR, yet TCRdb's version contains in-frame clones alone and is incomplete. The sample holds just over 20,000 clones; roughly 93% are singletons and the top ten take around 3.3%. Every patient with CD3G deficiency had evidence of autoimmunity. Patients, 2 to 39 years old, had expanded memory T-cell proportions. To note about this clone: No antigen is known for it.

Input material: CD8+ T cells sorted from blood. The chain recombines TRBV7-9 with TRBJ2-3; D is perhaps TRBD2 (6 bases). The TCR sequence derives from a child under 10 years old with CD3G deficiency. The CDR3 sequence: CASSPSVLTDTQYF. CDR3 DNA: TGTGCCAGCAGCCCTAGCGTGCTCACAGATACGCAGTATTTT.